This is a list of T cell receptor beta chains from one sample in a study of CD8+ T cells in alopecia areata. Repertoires were generated with immunoSEQ multiplex PCR, while TCRdb's copy carries only in-frame clones and drops some. The sample includes roughly 76,000 clones, 25% to 30% of them seen just once. The sequences come from CD8+ T cells sorted from blood, collected at week 4, from a patient treated with tofacitinib. These receptors originate from a human donor with alopecia areata. The CDR3 runs from the conserved cysteine through the conserved F or W. D genes are given only for firm matches. The size field is filled for only some rows; it gives once, few, many or a size class.

v_call	clone_size	j_call	d_call	cdr3_nt	cdr3_aa
TRBV11-2	few	TRBJ1-5	.	TGTGCCAGCAGCTTAAGTGGTAGGAATCAGCCCCAGCATTTT	CASSLSGRNQPQHF
TRBV29-1	.	TRBJ2-6	.	TGCAGCGTGGCCACCACAGCGTCTGATAGCTCTGGGGCCAACGTCCTGACTTTC	CSVATTASDSSGANVLTF
TRBV27	.	TRBJ2-3	.	TGTGCCACCCGATACGCAGCAGATACGCAGTATTTT	CATRYAADTQYF
TRBV9	.	TRBJ1-6	.	TGTGCCAGCGGCGACGGGGCTAGGGATTCACCCCTCCACTTT	CASGDGARDSPLHF
TRBV29-1	.	TRBJ1-1	.	TGCAGCGTTGAAGATCTGGGGGAAATGGAAGGCACTGAAGCTTTCTTT	CSVEDLGEMEGTEAFF
TRBV29-1	.	TRBJ1-1	.	TGCAGCGTTGAATCAGGGACCCGGCTGAACACTGAAGCTTTCTTT	CSVESGTRLNTEAFF
TRBV29-1	many	TRBJ1-2	.	TGCAGCGTTCGGGAGGGGGAAAGCACCTTC	CSVREGESTF
TRBV4-1	.	TRBJ2-1	TRBD2	TGCGCCAGCAGCCTTAGCGGGAGGGAGAATGAGCAGTTCTTC	CASSLSGRENEQFF
TRBV19	.	TRBJ2-5	.	TGTGCCAGTAGTTCCACAGAAGAGACCCAGTACTTC	CASSSTEETQYF
TRBV4-1	.	TRBJ1-2	.	TGCGCCAGCAGCCAAGGGGGAGCCGATTTAGGCTATGGCTACACCTTC	CASSQGGADLGYGYTF
TRBV29-1	.	TRBJ1-3	.	TGCAGCGTTGAAAGGCACCTCGGAAACACCATATATTTT	CSVERHLGNTIYF
TRBV5-6	.	TRBJ2-7	TRBD2	TGTGCCAGCAGCAAAACTAGCGGCGAAACCTACGAGCAGTACTTC	CASSKTSGETYEQYF
TRBV29-1	few	TRBJ1-4	.	TGCAGCGTCACCGCAGGGCAAGCCTCAACTAATGAAAAACTGTTTTTT	CSVTAGQASTNEKLFF
TRBV5-1	.	TRBJ2-1	.	TGCGCCAGCAGCTCTCCCGGCAGGGTAGTCAATGAGCAGTTCTTC	CASSSPGRVVNEQFF
TRBV7-2	.	TRBJ2-1	.	TGTGCCAGCAGCTATTCGGCTAGCAGGGGCAATGAGCAGTTCTTC	CASSYSASRGNEQFF
TRBV28	.	TRBJ1-1	.	TGTGCCAGCAGTCAGGGGCCCAGTGAAGCTTTCTTT	CASSQGPSEAFF
TRBV29-1	.	TRBJ1-1	.	TGCAGCGTCCCGATGGGGCGGGACACTGAAGCTTTCTTT	CSVPMGRDTEAFF
TRBV30	few	TRBJ2-7	.	TGTGCCTGGAGTGTACAGGCGGGGGAGCAGTACTTC	CAWSVQAGEQYF
TRBV30	.	TRBJ1-1	TRBD1	TGTGCCTGGAAGACAGGGATTATGAACACTGAAGCTTTCTTT	CAWKTGIMNTEAFF
TRBV29-1	few	TRBJ2-1	TRBD1	TGCAGCGTTGAAGGAGGGGGCCATGAGCAGTTCTTC	CSVEGGGHEQFF
TRBV7-2	.	TRBJ2-7	.	TGTGCCAGCAGCTTAACCGCGGAGAACACCTACGAGCAGTACTTC	CASSLTAENTYEQYF
TRBV6-1	few	TRBJ1-2	TRBD1	TGTGCCAGCAGCGTGGACAGGTTATTCTATGGCTACACCTTC	CASSVDRLFYGYTF
TRBV29-1	.	TRBJ2-4	.	TGCAGCGTTGAAGACCTCCACAGGGTCGATGGGTACATTCAGTACTTC	CSVEDLHRVDGYIQYF
TRBV25-1	few	TRBJ2-7	.	TGTGCCAGCAGTCCATCCTTGGATGAGCAGTACTTC	CASSPSLDEQYF
TRBV19	.	TRBJ1-2	.	TGTGCCAGTAGTATAGAGGGAGTAAATGGCTACACCTTC	CASSIEGVNGYTF
TRBV27	.	TRBJ2-1	.	TGTGCCAGCAGTTTCGGACACTTTCTCTACAATGAGCAGTTCTTC	CASSFGHFLYNEQFF
TRBV29-1	.	TRBJ2-6	TRBD2	TGCAGCGCGGGGGAGGGCCCTACAAGCTCTGGGGCCAACGTCCTGACTTTC	CSAGEGPTSSGANVLTF
TRBV29-1	few	TRBJ2-5	.	TGCAGCGTTGCCGACCTCACCGGGACAGAGACCCAGTACTTC	CSVADLTGTETQYF
TRBV30	.	TRBJ2-6	.	TGTGCCTGGACCAGGGACGGTACCCCCTCTGGGGCCAACGTCCTGACTTTC	CAWTRDGTPSGANVLTF
TRBV9	few	TRBJ2-1	.	TGTGCCAGCAGCGTAGAAAGGGCAGCCTACAATGAGCAGTTCTTC	CASSVERAAYNEQFF
TRBV29-1	.	TRBJ2-3	.	TGCACCTCCACAGATACGCAGTATTTT	CTSTDTQYF
TRBV13	.	TRBJ2-5	TRBD2	TGTGCCAGCAGCCCGCGGCTAGCGGGAGTGTATGAGACCCAGTACTTC	CASSPRLAGVYETQYF
TRBV30	.	TRBJ1-2	.	TGTGCCTGGAGTGTACATCCCAGGTTAGGCGGCTATGGCTACACCTTC	CAWSVHPRLGGYGYTF
TRBV7-9	.	TRBJ2-3	.	TGTGCCAGCAGCCGGGACTTCCCTAGCACAGATACGCAGTATTTT	CASSRDFPSTDTQYF
TRBV2	once	TRBJ2-1	TRBD2	TGTGCCAGCAGTGAAGCGGGCAGCGGGACTAGCGGGAGTGGTGTCGATGAGCAGTTCTTC	CASSEAGSGTSGSGVDEQFF
TRBV4-1	few	TRBJ1-5	.	TGCGCCAGCAGCCAAGAAACTGGGGTGGCTCAGCCCCAGCATTTT	CASSQETGVAQPQHF
TRBV9	.	TRBJ2-3	.	TGTGCCAGCAGCCCCTCGATAGCGAGCACAGATACGCAGTATTTT	CASSPSIASTDTQYF
TRBV27	.	TRBJ2-3	.	TGTGCCAGCAGTTTTATAACAGGGCTCACAGATACGCAGTATTTT	CASSFITGLTDTQYF
TRBV29-1	.	TRBJ2-1	.	TGCAGCGCCGCCTCGGGGGCGGGTATGAATGAGCAGTTCTTC	CSAASGAGMNEQFF
TRBV13	.	TRBJ2-7	.	TGTGCCAGCAGCGGAGGACCCCGCTACGAGCAGTACTTC	CASSGGPRYEQYF
TRBV27	.	TRBJ2-7	.	TGTGCCAGCAGCTCCTATGGGAACGAGCAGTACTTC	CASSSYGNEQYF
TRBV29-1	few	TRBJ2-1	.	TGCAGCGCTAACTACAATGAGCAGTTCTTC	CSANYNEQFF
TRBV30	.	TRBJ1-4	.	TGTGCCTGGAGCAATAGGGGCAGGGGTTGGGAAAAACTGTTTTTT	CAWSNRGRGWEKLFF
TRBV29-1	few	TRBJ1-2	.	TGCAGCGTTGGACATTCTGAGAACGATGGCTACACCTTC	CSVGHSENDGYTF
TRBV5-1	.	TRBJ2-7	TRBD1	TGCGCCAGCAGCCCGACAGGGGGAGACGAGCAGTACTTC	CASSPTGGDEQYF
TRBV29-1	.	TRBJ2-2	.	TGCAGCGCCAGGGGGGACACCGGGGAGCTGTTTTTT	CSARGDTGELFF
TRBV29-1	few	TRBJ2-1	TRBD1	TGCAGCGAGAGGACAGGGGCTGGCTACAATGAGCAGTTCTTC	CSERTGAGYNEQFF
TRBV10-3	.	TRBJ2-7	.	TGTGCCATCAGTGAGAACTTATTGGGGGACGAGCAGTACTTC	CAISENLLGDEQYF
TRBV6-5	few	TRBJ1-5	TRBD1	TGTGCCAGCAGCTCGACAGGGGATCTGGATCAGCCCCAGCATTTT	CASSSTGDLDQPQHF
TRBV5-6	.	TRBJ1-1	.	TGTGCCAGCAGCTTGGGGGCAGGCCGTGAAGCTTTCTTT	CASSLGAGREAFF
TRBV6-6	few	TRBJ2-3	TRBD2	TGTGCCAGCAGTTCGGGACTAAACACAGATACGCAGTATTTT	CASSSGLNTDTQYF
TRBV28	few	TRBJ2-7	TRBD1	TGTGCCAGCAGTCCCGGTCGACAGGGGACCGACGAGCAGTACTTC	CASSPGRQGTDEQYF
TRBV4-1	.	TRBJ2-5	.	TGCGCCAGCAGCCAAGATGTAGGGCTAGCGGAGACCCAGTACTTC	CASSQDVGLAETQYF
TRBV28	.	TRBJ2-7	.	TGTGCCAGCAGTTTGGCGGGACAGACAACCGCCGGGCAGTACTTC	CASSLAGQTTAGQYF
TRBV29-1	.	TRBJ2-2	.	TGCAGCGCCATCGGGGTAACCGGGGAGCTGTTTTTT	CSAIGVTGELFF
TRBV25-1	.	TRBJ2-3	.	TGTGCCAGCAGTTTGGCCCGCGGAGATACGCAGTATTTT	CASSLARGDTQYF
TRBV28	.	TRBJ2-7	.	TGTGCCAGCAGCCACGGGGATGACTGGTATGAGCAGTACTTC	CASSHGDDWYEQYF
TRBV7-2	.	TRBJ2-3	.	TGTGCCAGCAGCTCTGAGACAGATACGCAGTATTTT	CASSSETDTQYF
TRBV9	few	TRBJ2-7	TRBD1	TGTGCCAGCAGCGTGGGGACAGGGAGTTCCTACGAGCAGTACTTC	CASSVGTGSSYEQYF